These T cell receptor beta chains were read from a single sample in a study of cytomegalovirus exposure and HLA in healthy donors. Only in-frame clones appear in the TCRdb table, and some are missing; sequencing was by immunoSEQ multiplex PCR. The listing records around 50,000 clones. Sequencing was performed on PBMCs. These receptors were taken from a female donor in good health and CMV-seronegative. Both conserved end residues are part of each CDR3. D genes are given only for firm matches.

d_call | j_call | v_call | cdr3_aa | cdr3_nt
TRBD1 | TRBJ2-6 | TRBV5-5 | CASSAVGRGWSGANVLTF | TGTGCCAGCAGCGCGGTCGGCAGGGGGTGGTCTGGGGCCAACGTCCTGACTTTC
TRBD1 | TRBJ2-7 | TRBV6-5 | CASRFDRGQLDEQYF | TGTGCCAGCAGGTTCGACAGGGGGCAACTAGACGAGCAGTACTTC
TRBD1 | TRBJ1-2 | TRBV11-2 | CASAPTGGAYGYTF | TGTGCCAGCGCCCCGACAGGGGGTGCCTATGGCTACACCTTC
TRBD1 | TRBJ1-2 | TRBV6-8 | CASSYETGRYYGYTF | TGTGCCAGCAGTTACGAGACAGGGCGGTACTATGGCTACACCTTC
- | TRBJ1-5 | TRBV30 | CAWSSPSGPQHF | TGTGCCTGGAGTTCCCCTAGCGGGCCCCAGCATTTT
- | TRBJ1-1 | TRBV6-5 | CASSYSRESVLGAFF | TGTGCCAGCAGTTACTCGAGGGAGTCGGTTTTGGGAGCTTTCTTT
- | TRBJ2-7 | TRBV19 | CASSTQLQAGPSIYEQYF | TGTGCCAGTAGTACCCAACTCCAAGCGGGTCCTTCTATATACGAGCAGTACTTC
- | TRBJ1-1 | TRBV6-6 | CASSRTRDTIEAFF | TGTGCCAGCTCCAGAACACGGGACACTATTGAAGCTTTCTTT
- | TRBJ1-6 | TRBV29-1 | CSARTQGGGSPLHF | TGCAGCGCGAGAACTCAGGGTGGCGGTTCACCCCTCCACTTT
- | TRBJ2-1 | TRBV9 | CASSAVGGSYNEQFF | TGTGCCAGCAGCGCCGTAGGAGGATCCTACAATGAGCAGTTCTTC
- | TRBJ2-1 | TRBV7-9 | CASSSLRRSEQFF | TGTGCCAGCAGCTCCCTAAGAAGGAGTGAGCAGTTCTTC
TRBD1 | TRBJ1-2 | TRBV6-5 | CASSWDRGSNYGYTF | TGTGCCAGCAGTTGGGACAGGGGGAGCAACTATGGCTACACCTTC
- | TRBJ1-1 | TRBV30 | CAWSEVSAGEAFF | TGTGCCTGGAGTGAAGTCTCCGCGGGCGAAGCTTTCTTT
- | TRBJ1-2 | TRBV5-6 | CASSLEGSGFNGYTF | TGTGCCAGCAGCTTGGAAGGTTCGGGGTTCAATGGCTACACCTTC
TRBD2 | TRBJ2-7 | TRBV5-1 | CASSLDSGGLSYEQYF | TGCGCCAGCAGCTTGGATAGCGGGGGGCTCTCCTACGAGCAGTACTTC
TRBD1 | TRBJ1-2 | TRBV13 | CASSFQTGGWYGYTF | TGTGCCAGCAGCTTCCAAACAGGGGGCTGGTATGGCTACACCTTC
- | TRBJ1-1 | TRBV30 | CAWDRQGSTEAFF | TGTGCCTGGGACCGGCAGGGGAGCACTGAAGCTTTCTTT
TRBD1 | TRBJ2-7 | TRBV30 | CAWSVQGVGEQYF | TGTGCCTGGAGTGTTCAGGGGGTCGGCGAGCAGTACTTC
- | TRBJ1-1 | TRBV5-1 | CASSTDIPNTEAFF | TGCGCCAGCAGTACCGACATCCCGAACACTGAAGCTTTCTTT
TRBD1 | TRBJ1-2 | TRBV10-3 | CAISDLAGGYGYTF | TGTGCCATCAGTGATTTGGCAGGGGGCTATGGCTACACCTTC
- | TRBJ2-3 | TRBV6-6 | CASSYSRTGTDTQYF | TGTGCCAGCAGTTACTCGAGGACGGGGACAGATACGCAGTATTTT
- | TRBJ2-7 | TRBV5-6 | CASSLRSGSSYEQYF | TGTGCCAGCAGCTTGCGCTCAGGGTCGTCCTACGAGCAGTACTTC
TRBD2 | TRBJ2-7 | TRBV7-9 | CASSQPTSGSVYEQYF | TGTGCCAGCAGCCAGCCCACTAGCGGGAGTGTATACGAGCAGTACTTC
- | TRBJ1-5 | TRBV19 | CASSNKFGSGSNQPQHF | TGTGCCAGTAGTAATAAGTTTGGGAGCGGAAGCAATCAGCCCCAGCATTTT
TRBD2 | TRBJ2-3 | TRBV11-3 | CASSSVAGAVDTQYF | TGTGCCAGCAGTTCAGTAGCGGGAGCTGTAGATACGCAGTATTTT
TRBD2 | TRBJ2-3 | TRBV7-2 | CASSLTGLAGGKADTQYF | TGTGCCAGCAGCTTAACGGGACTAGCGGGGGGGAAGGCAGATACGCAGTATTTT
TRBD2 | TRBJ2-7 | TRBV7-3 | CASSVSGASYEQYF | TGTGCCAGCAGCGTTAGCGGGGCATCCTACGAGCAGTACTTC